This passage covers 30 T cell receptor beta chains from one sample sequenced in a study of blood T cell repertoires in COVID-19. Profiling relied on immunoSEQ multiplex PCR, and the TCRdb table lists in-frame clones only, not all of them. The sample yields 95,000 to 150,000 clones, over 70% seen once. Sequenced material: peripheral blood. These receptors were taken from a man in his 70s with acute or convalescent COVID-19.

This clone was counted a few times. This chain connects TRBV11-3 to TRBJ1-1; D is ambiguous. Trimming stripped 5 bases from V and 1 base from J, with 11 bases between. CDR1 is SGHNT and CDR2 is YENEEA in the germline V gene. This CDR3 has 14 amino acids. This CDR3 is CASSTRSTNTEAFF. In DNA form, the CDR3 reads TGTGCCAGCAGCACCCGTTCTACGAACACTGAAGCTTTCTTT.

The gene calls are TRBV6-4 and TRBJ2-4; D might be TRBD1 (6 bases). Germline CDR1 is MRHNA and CDR2 is SNTAGT. Trimming left V 7 bases short and J 3 bases short, with 16 bases between. This CDR3 region has 15 residues. CDR3 protein: CASMRDRLVKNIQYF. In DNA, the CDR3 is TGTGCCAGCATGCGAGACAGGTTGGTCAAAAACATTCAGTACTTC.

The J gene is TRBJ1-2, the V gene TRBV9; TRBD1 aligns across 8 bases. The V and J ends lost 2 bases and 8 bases, in that order; junction bases with no gene match: 8. The CDR3 contains 14 residues. CDR1 and CDR2 (germline): SGDLS, YYNGEE. CDR3: CASSVGSGGDGYTF. The CDR3 nucleotides read TGTGCCAGCAGCGTGGGATCAGGGGGCGACGGCTACACCTTC.

This clone was counted a few times. This rearrangement joins TRBV18 to TRBJ2-7; 7 nucleotides match TRBD1. Germline CDR1 and CDR2: KGHSH and LQKENI. This CDR3 has 13 amino acids. V lost 8 bases, J lost 5 bases, and 9 bases stayed unmatched. For the CDR3, the DNA is TGTGCCAGCCTACGAACAGGGGAGCACGAGCAGTACTTC. Its protein is CASLRTGEHEQYF.

J is TRBJ2-7 and V is TRBV5-6; D possibly corresponds to TRBD2 (7 bases). Germline loops: CDR1 SGHDT, CDR2 YYEEEE. V lost 4 bases to trimming and J lost 5 bases, with 13 bases between them. The CDR3 length is 13 residues. CDR3 sequence reads: CASSDQGGDEQYF. The CDR3 nucleotides are TGTGCCAGCAGCGACCAAGGGGGGGACGAGCAGTACTTC. Full variable domain (missing parts from reference TRBV5-6 and TRBJ2-7): DAGVTQSPTHLIKTRGQQVTLRCSPKSGHDTVSWYQQALGQGPQFIFQYYEEEERQRGNFPDRFSGHQFPNYSSELNVNALLLGDSALYLCASSDQGGDEQYFGPGTRLTVT.

This chain uses TRBV9 with TRBJ2-1; no clear D gene. The V end was cut by 2 bases, the J end by 8 bases, with 8 bases between. The germline V gene encodes CDR1 SGDLS and CDR2 YYNGEE. This CDR3 spans 12 amino acids. This CDR3 is CASSVNLDEQFF. CDR3 DNA: TGTGCCAGCAGCGTCAACTTGGATGAGCAGTTCTTC.

The V gene is TRBV18, the J gene TRBJ1-2; 7 bases fit TRBD1. Germline V CDR1 and CDR2: KGHSH, LQKENI. J lost 4 bases, V lost 1 base, and 6 bases had no gene match. The CDR3 loop spans 15 amino acids. The CDR3: CASSPQRGQGYGYTF. CDR3 nucleotides: TGTGCCAGCTCACCACAAAGGGGGCAAGGCTATGGCTACACCTTC.

The chain combines TRBV19 with TRBJ2-3; TRBD1 agrees at 9 bases. Germline V gene data show CDR1 as LNHDA and CDR2 as SQIVND (reference sequence). CDR3 length: 14 residues. V was pared by 5 bases and J by 7 bases, with 7 bases of the junction left unmatched. CDR3 in DNA: TGTGCCAGTAGTGCCCGGGACAGGGCTTATACGCAGTATTTT. Residues: CASSARDRAYTQYF.

V usage is TRBV7-2 and J usage is TRBJ1-6; D is uncertain. Deletions cut 6 bases from V and 9 bases from J, with 9 bases between. The length of the CDR3 is 12 residues. From germline, CDR1 is SGHTA and CDR2 FQGNSA. CDR3 residues: CASSQVSSPLHF. CDR3 nucleotide sequence: TGTGCCAGCAGTCAGGTTTCTTCACCCCTCCACTTT.

This clone appeared once. This chain links TRBV15 with TRBJ2-1, with 9 bases that match TRBD2. The CDR3 sequence is 15 residues long. V dropped 1 base and J dropped 2; count of bases not matched to a gene: 0. The germline gives CDR1 LNHNV, CDR2 YYDKDF (reference sequence). Here the CDR3 reads CATSRGGGAYNEQFF. In DNA, the CDR3 is TGTGCCACCAGCAGAGGCGGGGGGGCCTACAATGAGCAGTTCTTC.

V gene TRBV28 combines with J gene TRBJ2-1; 8 bases agree with TRBD2. CDR3 length: 16 residues. The J segment lost 0 bases and the V segment lost 7 bases, leaving 8 bases of the junction unmatched. Germline V lookup: CDR1 MDHEN, CDR2 SYDVKM. This CDR3 is CASTGGGTSSYNEQFF. The CDR3, as DNA: TGTGCCAGCACGGGCGGGGGGACTAGCTCCTACAATGAGCAGTTCTTC.

The chain links TRBV28 to TRBJ2-7; 8 nucleotides agree with TRBD1. Losses at the gene ends were 4 bases for V and 6 bases for J; bases not matched to a gene: 5. The CDR3 totals 13 residues. Germline CDR1 MDHEN, CDR2 SYDVKM. CDR3 region: CASSSTGGREQYF. In nucleotides, the CDR3 is TGTGCCAGCAGTTCTACAGGGGGACGCGAGCAGTACTTC.

The chain joins TRBV7-3 to TRBJ2-5, with 8 bases identical to TRBD1. In germline, CDR1 is SGHTA, CDR2 FQGTGA. V lost 4 bases to trimming and J lost 6 bases; unmatched junction nucleotides: 4. The CDR3 is made up of 13 amino acids. The CDR3 reads CASSYDRGQTQYF. Here the CDR3 DNA reads TGTGCCAGCAGCTATGACAGGGGCCAGACCCAGTACTTC. Filled out from reference TRBV7-3 and TRBJ2-5, the complete variable domain reads GAGVSQTPSNKVTEKGKYVELRCDPISGHTALYWYRQSLGQGPEFLIYFQGTGAADDSGLPNDRFFAVRPEGSVSTLKIQRTERGDSAVYLCASSYDRGQTQYFGPGTRLLVL.

V gene TRBV5-6 combines with J gene TRBJ1-2, with D possibly TRBD1 on 6 matching bases. The CDR3 is 16 residues long. V was trimmed by 1 base and J by 5 bases, leaving 18 bases between them. Germline CDR1 SGHDT, CDR2 YYEEEE. The CDR3 region is CASSLYTRRGGYGYTF. The CDR3, as DNA: TGTGCCAGCAGCTTGTATACCCGCAGAGGGGGTTATGGCTACACCTTC.

This clone turned up a few times. The rearrangement links TRBV7-9 to TRBJ1-5, with TRBD1 matching over 7 bases. This CDR3 has 16 residues. Per germline, CDR1 SEHNR and CDR2 FQNEAQ (reference sequence). After removal of 5 bases from V and 5 bases from J, the junction contained 12 bases not matched to a gene. The CDR3 DNA follows: TGTGCCAGCAGCACCCATGGGGTAGGGGGCGATCAGCCCCAGCATTTT. Its protein is CASSTHGVGGDQPQHF.

The gene calls are TRBV24-1 and TRBJ1-5; 8 bases are shared with TRBD1. The CDR3 sequence is 16 residues long. V shed 3 bases and J 5 bases; nucleotides not matched to a gene: 8. CDR1 is KGHDR and CDR2 is SFDVKD in the germline V gene. Written as DNA, the CDR3 is TGTGCCACCAGTGATCCCTCGACAGGGGACTATCAGCCCCAGCATTTT. Encoded protein: CATSDPSTGDYQPQHF.

This chain joins TRBV27 and TRBJ2-7; 9 bases map to TRBD1. From germline, CDR1 is MNHEY and CDR2 SMNVEV (reference sequence). With 6 bases clipped from V and 5 bases from J, the junction kept 8 bases outside the gene matches. The CDR3 totals 14 residues. The CDR3 sequence: CASRAGQGQHEQYF. The CDR3 DNA follows: TGTGCCAGCAGGGCGGGACAGGGTCAACACGAGCAGTACTTC.

The chain is built from TRBV19 and TRBJ1-1; unclear D gene. The CDR3 loop spans 16 amino acids. The germline V and J ends were trimmed by 6 bases and 1 base, with 18 bases remaining between them. CDR1 is LNHDA, CDR2 SQIVND, per germline (reference sequence). CDR3: CASSGPARGWNTEAFF. In DNA, the CDR3 is TGTGCCAGTAGCGGGCCGGCCAGAGGGTGGAACACTGAAGCTTTCTTT. Based on the CDR3 plus reference TRBV19 and TRBJ1-1, the full variable domain is DGGITQSPKYLFRKEGQNVTLSCEQNLNHDAMYWYRQDPGQGLRLIYYSQIVNDFQKGDIAEGYSVSREKKESFPLTVTSAQKNPTAFYLCASSGPARGWNTEAFFGQGTRLTVV.

This clone was seen just once. The chain recombines TRBV4-2 with TRBJ1-5; 9 positions agree with TRBD1. The ends lost 6 bases at V and 6 bases at J; junction bases unmatched: 9. CDR1 and CDR2 from the germline V gene are LGHNA and YNFKEQ. There are 15 residues in the CDR3. CDR3 sequence: CASSLTGGGSQPQHF. The CDR3 bases are TGTGCCAGCAGTCTCACAGGGGGCGGGAGTCAGCCCCAGCATTTT.

V gene TRBV12-3 or TRBV12-4 combines with J gene TRBJ1-1; D call uncertain. V lost 6 bases to trimming and J lost 0 bases, with 8 bases between them. The CDR3 has 13 residues. The CDR3 DNA sequence: TGTGCCAGCAGACTTCAGGTGAACACTGAAGCTTTCTTT. Protein product: CASRLQVNTEAFF.

This clone was seen a single time. The chain employs TRBV19 and TRBJ1-1; D ambiguous. With 3 bases removed from V and 3 bases from J, the gap between germline ends came to 5 bases. In germline, CDR1 is LNHDA, CDR2 SQIVND (reference sequence). The CDR3 consists of 12 residues. This CDR3 reads CASSIAYTEAFF. The CDR3 DNA is TGTGCCAGTAGTATTGCGTACACTGAAGCTTTCTTT.

In DNA form, the CDR3 reads TGTGCCAGCAGCCGACAGGGGAAACAGCCCCAGCATTTT. Translation gives CASSRQGKQPQHF. The V call is TRBV7-8, the J call TRBJ1-5; TRBD1 matches at 8 bases. Germline loops: CDR1 SGHVS, CDR2 FQNEAQ. The length of the CDR3 is 13 residues. The trim removed 5 bases at V and 7 bases at J, leaving 4 bases unmatched. Using reference TRBV7-8 and TRBJ1-5 for the parts outside the CDR3, the full variable domain is GAGVSQSPRYKVAKRGQDVALRCDPISGHVSLFWYQQALGQGPEFLTYFQNEAQLDKSGLPSDRFFAERPEGSVSTLKIQRTQQEDSAVYLCASSRQGKQPQHFGDGTRLSIL.

V is TRBV27 and J is TRBJ1-4; D gene unclear. Germline V lookup: CDR1 MNHEY, CDR2 SMNVEV (reference sequence). V dropped 4 bases and J dropped 5 bases, with 17 bases sitting between them. The CDR3 runs to 16 residues. The CDR3 loop is CASSSFGEAPNEKLFF. CDR3 nucleotides: TGTGCCAGCAGTTCCTTCGGGGAGGCGCCGAATGAAAAACTGTTTTTT. The entire variable domain, with the rest obtained from reference TRBV27 and TRBJ1-4, is as follows: EAQVTQNPRYLITVTGKKLTVTCSQNMNHEYMSWYRQDPGLGLRQIYYSMNVEVTDKGDVPEGYKVSRKEKRNFPLILESPSPNQTSLYFCASSSFGEAPNEKLFFGSGTQLSVL.

The rearrangement links TRBV6-5 to TRBJ1-2; D not resolved. Germline V gene data show CDR1 as MNHEY and CDR2 as SVGAGI. V was shortened by 8 bases and J by 2 bases, with 9 bases between the two germline ends. CDR3 length: 12 amino acids. The chain's CDR3 is CASGRINYGYTF. The CDR3 DNA follows: TGTGCCAGCGGGCGCATAAACTATGGCTACACCTTC.

The V gene is TRBV4-2, the J gene TRBJ2-2; weak D call: TRBD1 (5 bases). Looked up from germline, CDR1 is LGHNA and CDR2 is YNFKEQ. The CDR3 contains 17 residues. Trimming shortened V by 4 bases and J by 4 bases, and 19 bases separated the two germline ends. CDR3 amino acids: CASSRIQVARSTGELFF. The CDR3 DNA follows: TGTGCCAGCAGCCGAATACAGGTGGCGCGTAGCACCGGGGAGCTGTTTTTT.

V and J are TRBV4-3 and TRBJ2-1, with 8 nucleotides matching TRBD1. Germline CDR1 reads LGHNA; CDR2 reads YSLEER. Losses at the gene ends were 3 bases for V and 7 bases for J; bases not matched to a gene: 5. The CDR3 runs to 14 residues. The CDR3 nucleotides read TGCGCCAGCAGCCATGCACAGGGGGAAAATGAGCAGTTCTTC. As protein: CASSHAQGENEQFF.

V usage is TRBV7-9 and J usage is TRBJ2-7, with TRBD1 identical over 9 bases. Germline V lookup: CDR1 SEHNR, CDR2 FQNEAQ (reference sequence). The CDR3 consists of 14 residues. Trimming cost V 6 bases and J 3 bases; bases outside gene matches: 6. The CDR3 bases are TGTGCCAGCAGTTGGGGACAGGGCGGCTACGAGCAGTACTTC. It encodes CASSWGQGGYEQYF.

This sequence joins TRBV6-5 and TRBJ1-5; 8 bases line up with TRBD1. CDR3 length equals 14 residues. Germline V gives CDR1 MNHEY, CDR2 SVGAGI. J gave up 8 bases and V 6 bases, and 9 bases lay outside the gene matches. The CDR3 sequence is CASRMTGAREPQHF. In DNA, the CDR3 is TGTGCCAGCAGGATGACAGGGGCCCGGGAGCCCCAGCATTTT.

The table lists this clone with a few counts. The chain joins TRBV9 to TRBJ2-3; 9 nucleotides match TRBD1. CDR3 length equals 17 residues. V was clipped by 2 bases and J by 6 bases; unmatched bases: 13. Germline V lookup: CDR1 SGDLS, CDR2 YYNGEE. Here the CDR3 DNA reads TGTGCCAGCAGCGTCCTCCCGACAGGGGGTTCTTGGGATACGCAGTATTTT. This gives the protein CASSVLPTGGSWDTQYF.

The chain carries TRBV7-8 and TRBJ1-1; D gene uncertain. Trimming stripped 0 bases from V and 0 bases from J, with 5 bases between. CDR3 length: 14 amino acids. The germline gives CDR1 SGHVS, CDR2 FQNEAQ. CDR3 protein: CASSLAQMNTEAFF. CDR3 bases: TGTGCCAGCAGCTTAGCGCAGATGAACACTGAAGCTTTCTTT.